What follows are 13 T cell receptor beta chains derived from one specimen sequenced in a study of technical replicates of blood from a handful of donors. Data came from immunoSEQ multiplex PCR; TCRdb stores just in-frame clones and leaves some out. The data hold approximately 76,000 clones, with 70% to 90% observed a single time. Sequenced: PBMCs. The receptors derive from a human donor in good health. Some clones in this sample may be carry-over from other donors' samples.

The V and J genes are TRBV6-5 and TRBJ2-1; tentatively, D is TRBD2 (5 bases). The CDR3 is made up of 13 amino acids. Per germline, CDR1 MNHEY and CDR2 SVGAGI. The V gene lost 7 bases and the J gene lost 4 bases, with 11 bases spanning the gap. CDR3 sequence reads: CASMGGRYNEQFF. CDR3 sequence (DNA): TGTGCCAGCATGGGCGGGCGGTACAATGAGCAGTTCTTC.

This sequence joins TRBV5-1 and TRBJ2-2, with 9 bases lining up with TRBD1. V gave up 2 bases and J gave up 6 bases; unmatched junction bases: 11. Germline V gives CDR1 SGHRS, CDR2 YFSETQ. The CDR3 consists of 17 residues. This CDR3 reads CASSLQAGTGFSGELFF. The CDR3 nucleotides are TGCGCCAGCAGCTTACAAGCCGGGACAGGGTTCTCCGGGGAGCTGTTTTTT. The whole variable domain, remainder taken from reference TRBV5-1 and TRBJ2-2, is KAGVTQTPRYLIKTRGQQVTLSCSPISGHRSVSWYQQTPGQGLQFLFEYFSETQRNKGNFPGRFSGRQFSNSRSEMNVSTLELGDSALYLCASSLQAGTGFSGELFFGEGSRLTVL.

This chain links TRBV19 with TRBJ2-7, with 9 bases that match TRBD1. This CDR3 comprises 13 residues. Losses at the gene ends were 8 bases for V and 0 bases for J; bases not matched to a gene: 2. CDR1 is LNHDA, CDR2 SQIVND, per germline (reference sequence). The CDR3 DNA follows: TGTGCCAGTGGGACAGGGAGCTCCTACGAGCAGTACTTC. This sequence encodes CASGTGSSYEQYF. The full variable domain, with the rest looked up from reference TRBV19 and TRBJ2-7, is DGGITQSPKYLFRKEGQNVTLSCEQNLNHDAMYWYRQDPGQGLRLIYYSQIVNDFQKGDIAEGYSVSREKKESFPLTVTSAQKNPTAFYLCASGTGSSYEQYFGPGTRLTVT.

This clone was detected a few times. V gene TRBV7-9 combines with J gene TRBJ1-3; 9 bases match TRBD1. CDR1 and CDR2 from the germline V gene are SEHNR and FQNEAQ (reference sequence). There are 16 residues in the CDR3. V trimming: 2 bases; J trimming: 2 bases; junction bases outside the gene matches: 4. Here the CDR3 reads CASSLLGQGAGNTIYF. DNA of the CDR3: TGTGCCAGCAGCTTATTGGGACAGGGAGCTGGAAACACCATATATTTT.

The CDR3 sequence is CASSLVSTGGEQYF. CDR3 DNA sequence: TGTGCCAGCAGCTTAGTCAGTACAGGGGGCGAGCAGTACTTC. The chain has TRBV11-3 and TRBJ2-7; TRBD1 matches at 8 bases. J gave up 6 bases and V 1 base, and 5 bases lay outside the gene matches. The germline gives CDR1 SGHNT, CDR2 YENEEA. This CDR3 has 14 residues.

The J gene is TRBJ2-7, the V gene TRBV6-5; TRBD1 aligns across 10 bases. Germline loops: CDR1 MNHEY, CDR2 SVGAGI. V was clipped by 6 bases and J by 3 bases; unmatched bases: 8. There are 15 residues in the CDR3. CDR3 DNA sequence: TGTGCCAGCAGCGGACCGGGACAGGGGTTCTACGAGCAGTACTTC. Protein product: CASSGPGQGFYEQYF.

The chain is built from TRBV5-6 and TRBJ2-7; the D gene is possibly TRBD2 (6 bases). The CDR3 covers 13 residues. The germline V gene encodes CDR1 SGHDT and CDR2 YYEEEE. V was shortened by 5 bases and J by 2 bases, with 11 bases between the two germline ends. CDR3 amino acids: CASRTSNAYEQYF. Written as DNA, the CDR3 is TGTGCCAGCAGAACTAGCAATGCCTACGAGCAGTACTTC.

This rearrangement joins TRBV11-2 to TRBJ2-7; tentatively, D is TRBD2 (6 bases). The CDR3 is 14 residues long. CDR1 and CDR2 from the germline V gene are SGHAT and FQNNGV. V lost 4 bases, J lost 7 bases, and 17 bases lay in between. In DNA form, the CDR3 reads TGTGCCAGCAGCTGGGGACTCCCGTTCTTGGAGCAGTACTTC. Residues: CASSWGLPFLEQYF.

This chain links TRBV2 with TRBJ2-7, with D maybe TRBD2 (6 bases). This CDR3 is 14 amino acids long. CDR1 is SNHLY, CDR2 FYNNEI, per germline. V lost 7 bases to trimming and J lost 2 bases, with 15 bases between them. CDR3 amino acids: CASNGGGRPYEQYF. The CDR3 DNA reads TGTGCCAGCAACGGTGGAGGGCGCCCCTACGAGCAGTACTTC.

The rearrangement uses TRBV7-6 and TRBJ1-2, with a tentative D call TRBD1 (5 bases). CDR3 size: 15 residues. The V gene lost 5 bases and the J gene lost 4 bases, with 17 bases spanning the gap. CDR1 is SGHVS, CDR2 FNYEAQ, per germline. This chain's CDR3 is CASSAHPTEVYGYTF. The CDR3 nucleotides read TGTGCCAGCAGCGCGCACCCGACAGAAGTCTATGGCTACACCTTC.

This chain joins TRBV9 and TRBJ1-6; TRBD1 agrees at 7 bases. CDR3 size: 15 residues. Germline CDR1 is SGDLS and CDR2 is YYNGEE. V was pared by 2 bases and J by 10 bases, with 9 bases of the junction left unmatched. The CDR3 loop is CASSVSPTGSSPLHF. As DNA, the CDR3 is TGTGCCAGCAGCGTCAGCCCGACAGGGAGCTCACCCCTCCACTTT.

This chain uses TRBV4-2 with TRBJ2-7; no reliable D call. CDR1 LGHNA and CDR2 YNFKEQ come from the germline V gene. V dropped 1 base and J dropped 7 bases, with 5 bases sitting between them. This CDR3 contains 11 residues. CDR3 coding DNA: TGTGCCAGCAGCCAAGCGAGGGAGCAGTACTTC. Its protein product is CASSQAREQYF.

The chain is built from TRBV7-3 and TRBJ1-2; D remains ambiguous. V shed 1 base and J shed 8 bases, with 11 bases lying between them. There are 13 residues in the CDR3. Germline CDR1 SGHTA, CDR2 FQGTGA. CDR3 in amino acids: CASSLMGSGGYTF. The CDR3 coding sequence is TGTGCCAGCAGCTTAATGGGGTCGGGAGGCTACACCTTC.